The clone carrying this TCR beta chain appeared many times. Antigen specificity is unknown. Thyroid surgery was preceded by no treatment in any patient. These data originate in a study of metastatic and nonmetastatic thyroid tumors. Study conclusions and caveats: When malignant thyroid tumors were compared with benign nodules, TCR beta diversity was reportedly significantly higher in the malignant tumors. This held in both blood and tumor samples.

TCRdb re-called the PCR reads through MiXCR. Of around 41,000 clones listed, around 3.1% are singletons. Trimming took off 4 bases at V and 6 bases at J, with 10 bases between the two ends. The CDR3 spans 13 residues. Germline V gene lookup returns CDR1 SGHDT and CDR2 YYEEEE. The specimen was blood. The TCR originated in a female donor with papillary thyroid cancer or a benign thyroid nodule (not recorded which). Some clones in this sample may be carry-over from other donors' samples. The chain is built from TRBV5-6 and TRBJ2-2, with a tentative D call TRBD2 (5 bases). CDR3 in amino acids: CASSLGVPGELFF. The CDR3 region has the DNA TGTGCCAGCAGCCTGGGAGTACCCGGGGAGCTGTTTTTT.